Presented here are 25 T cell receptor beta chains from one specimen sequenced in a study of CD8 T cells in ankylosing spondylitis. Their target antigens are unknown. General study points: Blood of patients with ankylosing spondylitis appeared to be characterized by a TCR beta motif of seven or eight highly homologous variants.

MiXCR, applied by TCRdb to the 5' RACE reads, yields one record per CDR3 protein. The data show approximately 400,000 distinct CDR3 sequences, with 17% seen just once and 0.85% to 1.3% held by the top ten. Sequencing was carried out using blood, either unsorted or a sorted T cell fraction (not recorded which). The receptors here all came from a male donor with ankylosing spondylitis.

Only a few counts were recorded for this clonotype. This CDR3 is CASSYGTSGGTGELFF. The CDR3 nucleotides read TGTGCCAGCAGTTATGGGACTAGCGGGGGCACCGGGGAGCTGTTTTTT. The rearrangement links TRBV6-2 or TRBV6-3 to TRBJ2-2; 14 nucleotides align to TRBD2. The CDR3 loop spans 16 amino acids. J was trimmed by 4 bases and V by 3 bases; bases with no gene match: 1. Germline-derived CDR1 and CDR2 are MNHEY and SVGEGT.

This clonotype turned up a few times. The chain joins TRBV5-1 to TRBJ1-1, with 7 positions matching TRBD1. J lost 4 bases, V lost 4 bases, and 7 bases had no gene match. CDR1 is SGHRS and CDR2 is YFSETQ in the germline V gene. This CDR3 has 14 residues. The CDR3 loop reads CASSGPGQSTEAFF. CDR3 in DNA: TGCGCCAGCAGCGGGCCGGGACAGAGCACTGAAGCTTTCTTT.

This CDR3 is CAWRPDSEKLFF. The CDR3 bases are TGTGCCTGGAGACCGGACTCCGAAAAACTGTTTTTT. V and J are TRBV30 and TRBJ1-4; D not resolved. CDR3 length equals 12 residues. Trimming took off 3 bases at V and 8 bases at J, with 10 bases between the two ends. Per germline, CDR1 GTSNPN and CDR2 SVGIG (reference sequence).

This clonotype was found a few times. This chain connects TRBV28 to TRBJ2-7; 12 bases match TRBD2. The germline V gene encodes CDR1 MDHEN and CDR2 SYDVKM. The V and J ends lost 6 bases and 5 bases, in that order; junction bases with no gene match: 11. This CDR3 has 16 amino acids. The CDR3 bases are TGTGCCAGCAGCTTTACACTAGCGGGAGGTATCGACGAGCAGTACTTC. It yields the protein CASSFTLAGGIDEQYF.

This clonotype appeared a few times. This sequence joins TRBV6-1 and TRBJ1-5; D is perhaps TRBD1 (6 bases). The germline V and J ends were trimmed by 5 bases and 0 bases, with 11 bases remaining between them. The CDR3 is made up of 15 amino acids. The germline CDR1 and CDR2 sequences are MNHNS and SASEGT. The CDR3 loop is CASSKDSYSNQPQHF. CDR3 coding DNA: TGTGCCAGCAGTAAGGACAGTTATAGCAATCAGCCCCAGCATTTT.

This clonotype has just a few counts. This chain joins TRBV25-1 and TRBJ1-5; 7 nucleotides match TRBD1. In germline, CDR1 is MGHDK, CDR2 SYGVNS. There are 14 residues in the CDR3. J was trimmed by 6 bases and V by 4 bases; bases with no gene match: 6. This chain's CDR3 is CASSGSGGFQPQHF. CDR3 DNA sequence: TGTGCCAGCAGTGGATCAGGGGGTTTTCAGCCCCAGCATTTT.

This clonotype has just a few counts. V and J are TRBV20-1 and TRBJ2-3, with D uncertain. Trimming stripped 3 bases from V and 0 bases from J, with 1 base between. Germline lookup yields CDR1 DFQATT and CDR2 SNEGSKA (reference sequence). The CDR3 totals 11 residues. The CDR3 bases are TGCAGTGCTAGGAGCACAGATACGCAGTATTTT. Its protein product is CSARSTDTQYF.

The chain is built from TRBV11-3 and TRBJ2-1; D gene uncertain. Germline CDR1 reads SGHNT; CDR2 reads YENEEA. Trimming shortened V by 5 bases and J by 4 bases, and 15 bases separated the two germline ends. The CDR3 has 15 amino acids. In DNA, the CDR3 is TGTGCCAGCAGCCCAAGGTGGACGGTTTACAATGAGCAGTTCTTC. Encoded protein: CASSPRWTVYNEQFF.

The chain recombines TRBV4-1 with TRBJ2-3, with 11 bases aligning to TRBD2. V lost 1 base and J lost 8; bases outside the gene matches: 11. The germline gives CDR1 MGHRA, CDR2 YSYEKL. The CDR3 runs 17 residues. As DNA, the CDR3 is TGCGCCAGCAGCCAAGGTCCGGGTAGCGGGGGGGTTTTTACGCAGTATTTT. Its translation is CASSQGPGSGGVFTQYF.

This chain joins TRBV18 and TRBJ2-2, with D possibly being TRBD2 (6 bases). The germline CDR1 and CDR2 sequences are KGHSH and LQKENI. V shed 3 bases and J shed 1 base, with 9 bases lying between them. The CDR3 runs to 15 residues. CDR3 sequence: CASSPGRKNTGELFF. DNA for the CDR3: TGTGCCAGCTCACCTGGGAGGAAGAACACCGGGGAGCTGTTTTTT.

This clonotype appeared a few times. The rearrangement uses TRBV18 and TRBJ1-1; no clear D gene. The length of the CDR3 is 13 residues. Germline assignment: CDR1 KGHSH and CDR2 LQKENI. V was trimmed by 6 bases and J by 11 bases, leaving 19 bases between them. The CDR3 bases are TGTGCCAGCTCGGCAGAGGGCACCGGGATGGCTTTCTTT. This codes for CASSAEGTGMAFF.

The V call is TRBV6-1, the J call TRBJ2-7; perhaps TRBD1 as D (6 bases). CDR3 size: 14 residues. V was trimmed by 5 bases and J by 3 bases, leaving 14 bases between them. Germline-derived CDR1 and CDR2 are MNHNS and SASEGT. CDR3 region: CASSPGQSFYEQYF. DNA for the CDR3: TGTGCCAGCAGTCCCGGACAGTCCTTCTACGAGCAGTACTTC.

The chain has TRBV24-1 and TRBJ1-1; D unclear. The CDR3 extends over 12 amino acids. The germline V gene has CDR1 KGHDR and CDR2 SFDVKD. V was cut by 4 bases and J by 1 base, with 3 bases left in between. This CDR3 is CATSDPNTEAFF. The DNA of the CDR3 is TGTGCCACCAGTGACCCGAACACTGAAGCTTTCTTT.

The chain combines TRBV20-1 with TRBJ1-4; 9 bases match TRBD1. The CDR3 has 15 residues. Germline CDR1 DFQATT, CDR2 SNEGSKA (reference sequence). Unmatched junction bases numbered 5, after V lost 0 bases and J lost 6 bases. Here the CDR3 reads CSARDPDRGYEKLFF. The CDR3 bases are TGCAGTGCTAGAGATCCCGACAGGGGGTATGAAAAACTGTTTTTT.

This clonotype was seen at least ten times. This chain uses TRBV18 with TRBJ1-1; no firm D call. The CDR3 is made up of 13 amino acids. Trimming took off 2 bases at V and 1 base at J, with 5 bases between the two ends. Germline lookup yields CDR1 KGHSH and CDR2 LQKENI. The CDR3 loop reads CASSPVQNTEAFF. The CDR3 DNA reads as TGTGCCAGCTCACCAGTCCAGAACACTGAAGCTTTCTTT. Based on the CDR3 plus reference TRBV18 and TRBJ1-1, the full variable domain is NAGVMQNPRHLVRRRGQEARLRCSPMKGHSHVYWYRQLPEEGLKFMVYLQKENIIDESGMPKERFSAEFPKEGPSILRIQQVVRGDSAAYFCASSPVQNTEAFFGQGTRLTVV.

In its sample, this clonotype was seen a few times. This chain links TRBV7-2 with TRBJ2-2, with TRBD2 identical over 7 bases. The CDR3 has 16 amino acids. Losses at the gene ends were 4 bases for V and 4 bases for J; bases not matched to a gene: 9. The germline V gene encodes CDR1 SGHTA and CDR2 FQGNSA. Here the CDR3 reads CASSSPALAATGELFF. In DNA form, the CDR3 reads TGTGCCAGCAGCTCCCCGGCCCTAGCGGCCACCGGGGAGCTGTTTTTT.

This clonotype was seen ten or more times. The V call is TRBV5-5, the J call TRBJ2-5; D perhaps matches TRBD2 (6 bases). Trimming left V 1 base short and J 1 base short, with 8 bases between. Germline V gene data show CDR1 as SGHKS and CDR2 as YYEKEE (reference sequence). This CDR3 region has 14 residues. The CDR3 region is CASSLTGVQETQYF. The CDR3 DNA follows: TGTGCCAGCAGCTTGACGGGAGTCCAAGAGACCCAGTACTTC.

The CDR3 nucleotides read TGTGCCAGCGGGGATTCGGGGTCGGGTTTCCACAATGAGCAGTTCTTC. Its protein product is CASGDSGSGFHNEQFF. The rearrangement uses TRBV12-3 or TRBV12-4 and TRBJ2-1; D might be TRBD2 (5 bases). Trimming removed 8 bases at V and 5 bases at J, with 22 bases between. This CDR3 has 16 residues.

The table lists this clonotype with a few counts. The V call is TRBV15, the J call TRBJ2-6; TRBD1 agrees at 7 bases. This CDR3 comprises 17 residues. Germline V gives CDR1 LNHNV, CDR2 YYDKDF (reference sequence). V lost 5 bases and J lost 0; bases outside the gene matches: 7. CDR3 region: CATSRQGSISGANVLTF. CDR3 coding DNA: TGTGCCACCAGCCGACAGGGTTCAATCTCTGGGGCCAACGTCCTGACTTTC. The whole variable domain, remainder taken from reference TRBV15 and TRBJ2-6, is DAMVIQNPRYQVTQFGKPVTLSCSQTLNHNVMYWYQQKSSQAPKLLFHYYDKDFNNEADTPDNFQSRRPNTSFCFLDIRSPGLGDTAMYLCATSRQGSISGANVLTFGAGSRLTVL.

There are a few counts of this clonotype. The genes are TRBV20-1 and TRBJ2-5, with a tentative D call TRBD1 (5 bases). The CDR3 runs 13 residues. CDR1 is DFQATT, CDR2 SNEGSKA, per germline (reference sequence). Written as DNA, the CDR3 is TGCAGCGCACCAGAAGGGGCCCAAGAGACCCAGTACTTC. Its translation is CSAPEGAQETQYF.

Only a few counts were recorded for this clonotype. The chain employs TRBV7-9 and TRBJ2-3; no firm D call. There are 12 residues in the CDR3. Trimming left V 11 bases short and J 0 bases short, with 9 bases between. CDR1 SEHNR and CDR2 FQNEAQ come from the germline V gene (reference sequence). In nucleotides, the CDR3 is TGTGCCGGAGCCCTTAGCACAGATACGCAGTATTTT. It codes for CAGALSTDTQYF.

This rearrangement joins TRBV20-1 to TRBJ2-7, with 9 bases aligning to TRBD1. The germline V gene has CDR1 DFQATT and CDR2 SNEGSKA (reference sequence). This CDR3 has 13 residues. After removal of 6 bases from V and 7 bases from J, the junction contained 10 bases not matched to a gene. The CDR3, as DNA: TGCAGTGCGGCAGGGGGACAGGGAGGAGAGCAGTACTTC. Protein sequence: CSAAGGQGGEQYF.

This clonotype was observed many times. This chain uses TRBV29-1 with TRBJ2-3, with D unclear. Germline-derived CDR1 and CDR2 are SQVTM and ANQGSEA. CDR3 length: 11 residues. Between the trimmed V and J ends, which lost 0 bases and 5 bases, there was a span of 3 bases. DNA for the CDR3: TGCAGCGTTGAAGATATAGATACGCAGTATTTT. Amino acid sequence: CSVEDIDTQYF.

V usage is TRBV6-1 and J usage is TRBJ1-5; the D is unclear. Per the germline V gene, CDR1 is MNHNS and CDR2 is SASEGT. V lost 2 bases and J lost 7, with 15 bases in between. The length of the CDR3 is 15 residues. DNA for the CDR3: TGTGCCAGCAGTGAAACTGGTCCGCGGGGACAGCCCCAGCATTTT. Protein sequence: CASSETGPRGQPQHF.

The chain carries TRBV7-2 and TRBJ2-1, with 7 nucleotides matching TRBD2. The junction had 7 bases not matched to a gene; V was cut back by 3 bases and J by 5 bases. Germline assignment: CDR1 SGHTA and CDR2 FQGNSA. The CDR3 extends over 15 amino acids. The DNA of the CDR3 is TGTGCCAGCAGCTTCAGCGGGACCGTTAACAATGAGCAGTTCTTC. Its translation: CASSFSGTVNNEQFF. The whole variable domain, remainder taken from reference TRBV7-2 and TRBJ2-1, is GAGVSQSPSNKVTEKGKDVELRCDPISGHTALYWYRQSLGQGLEFLIYFQGNSAPDKSGLPSDRFSAERTGGSVSTLTIQRTQQEDSAVYLCASSFSGTVNNEQFFGPGTRLTVL.